Listed below are T cell receptor beta chains from one sample, sequenced in a study of shared clonotypes between healthy human individuals. This table comes from immunoSEQ multiplex PCR, and its TCRdb copy is limited to in-frame clones, with some not included. Here the sample spans 2 million to 2.5 million clones, around 95% being singletons. The sequenced material came from naive CD4+ T cells sorted from blood. The receptors were gathered from a man between 18 and 29 years old in good health. The CDR3 runs from the conserved cysteine through the conserved F or W. D genes are given only for firm matches. Clone size is shown for a subset of rows, as once, few, many or a class of expanded clone.

D: -
J: TRBJ2-7
V: TRBV5-1
size: -
CDR3: CASSLETYYEQYF
DNA: TGCGCCAGCAGCTTGGAAACCTACTACGAGCAGTACTTC

D: -
J: TRBJ2-7
V: TRBV7-2
size: -
CDR3: CASSLGEQYF
DNA: TGTGCCAGCAGCCTGGGCGAGCAGTACTTC

D: -
J: TRBJ2-7
V: TRBV9
size: -
CDR3: CASSVRGGSYEQYF
DNA: TGTGCCAGCAGCGTCAGGGGCGGGTCCTACGAGCAGTACTTC

D: TRBD1
J: TRBJ2-3
V: TRBV5-4
size: -
CDR3: CASSLAGTEKQYF
DNA: TGTGCCAGCAGCTTGGCCGGGACAGAGAAGCAGTATTTT

D: TRBD1
J: TRBJ1-2
V: TRBV7-2
size: -
CDR3: CASSLSGTGGSYGYTF
DNA: TGTGCCAGCAGCTTATCGGGGACAGGGGGCAGCTATGGCTACACCTTC

D: TRBD2
J: TRBJ2-3
V: TRBV5-1
size: once
CDR3: CASRREGDTQYF
DNA: TGCGCCAGCAGACGGGAGGGTGATACGCAGTATTTT

D: -
J: TRBJ2-3
V: TRBV10-3
size: -
CDR3: CAISLGGTDTQYF
DNA: TGTGCCATAAGCCTCGGGGGCACAGATACGCAGTATTTT

D: TRBD2
J: TRBJ2-5
V: TRBV5-4
size: -
CDR3: CASSSEGAGALTKETQYF
DNA: TGTGCCAGCAGCTCGGAAGGAGCGGGGGCCCTTACAAAAGAGACCCAGTACTTC

D: -
J: TRBJ2-7
V: TRBV18
size: -
CDR3: CASSPMTGDYEQYF
DNA: TGTGCCAGCTCACCCATGACAGGAGACTACGAGCAGTACTTC

D: -
J: TRBJ2-3
V: TRBV6-5
size: -
CDR3: CASSSLDRNLDTQYF
DNA: TGTGCCAGCAGTTCCCTCGACAGAAATCTGGATACGCAGTATTTT

D: TRBD2
J: TRBJ2-5
V: TRBV29-1
size: -
CDR3: CSVKSAGGPEETQYF
DNA: TGCAGCGTTAAATCAGCGGGGGGGCCGGAGGAGACCCAGTACTTC

D: -
J: TRBJ1-4
V: TRBV4-3
size: -
CDR3: CASSQDLGRGNEKLFF
DNA: TGCGCCAGCAGCCAAGATCTGGGAAGGGGTAATGAAAAACTGTTTTTT

D: TRBD2
J: TRBJ2-7
V: TRBV18
size: -
CDR3: CASSPPVRGTGEGGEQYF
DNA: TGTGCCAGCTCACCACCGGTCCGTGGAACGGGAGAGGGAGGGGAGCAGTACTTC

D: -
J: TRBJ2-1
V: TRBV7-9
size: -
CDR3: CASSLIWSRDGDEQFF
DNA: TGTGCCAGCAGCTTAATATGGTCGAGGGATGGCGATGAGCAGTTCTTC

D: -
J: TRBJ1-3
V: TRBV6-5
size: -
CDR3: CASSSGRGNTIYF
DNA: TGTGCCAGCAGTTCGGGGCGAGGAAACACCATATATTTT

D: -
J: TRBJ2-3
V: TRBV5-1
size: -
CDR3: CASSLGGISTDTQYF
DNA: TGCGCCAGCAGCTTGGGGGGGATAAGCACAGATACGCAGTATTTT

D: TRBD1
J: TRBJ1-2
V: TRBV18
size: -
CDR3: CASSPQGDYGYTF
DNA: TGTGCCAGCTCCCCACAGGGGGACTATGGCTACACCTTC

D: -
J: TRBJ2-1
V: TRBV9
size: -
CDR3: CASSVGYRRDNEQFF
DNA: TGTGCCAGCAGCGTAGGCTATAGGAGGGACAATGAGCAGTTCTTC

D: -
J: TRBJ2-2
V: TRBV7-9
size: -
CDR3: CASSLLGGGELFF
DNA: TGTGCCAGCAGCTTACTTGGGGGCGGGGAGCTGTTTTTT

D: TRBD1
J: TRBJ2-1
V: TRBV5-4
size: -
CDR3: CASSLKDRGLLEQFF
DNA: TGTGCCAGCAGCTTGAAGGACAGGGGGCTACTCGAGCAGTTCTTC

D: -
J: TRBJ1-4
V: TRBV6-1
size: -
CDR3: CASSDHGGNEKLFF
DNA: TGTGCCAGCAGTGACCACGGGGGAAATGAAAAACTGTTTTTT

D: -
J: TRBJ2-2
V: TRBV5-1
size: -
CDR3: CASSSPGDLYTGELFF
DNA: TGCGCCAGCAGCTCGCCGGGGGATCTTTACACCGGGGAGCTGTTTTTT

D: -
J: TRBJ1-2
V: TRBV19
size: -
CDR3: CASSEDVLYGYTF
DNA: TGTGCCAGTAGTGAAGACGTCCTCTATGGCTACACCTTC

D: -
J: TRBJ1-1
V: TRBV19
size: once
CDR3: CASSIRTAYMNTEAFF
DNA: TGTGCCAGTAGTATCCGGACGGCCTACATGAACACTGAAGCTTTCTTT

D: TRBD1
J: TRBJ2-2
V: TRBV5-5
size: -
CDR3: CASSFLQGWNTGELFF
DNA: TGTGCCAGCAGTTTCTTACAGGGGTGGAACACCGGGGAGCTGTTTTTT

D: TRBD1
J: TRBJ2-7
V: TRBV5-5
size: -
CDR3: CASSWRVGQGPYEQYF
DNA: TGTGCCAGCAGCTGGCGGGTCGGACAGGGGCCCTACGAGCAGTACTTC

D: TRBD1
J: TRBJ1-2
V: TRBV7-2
size: -
CDR3: CASSLAGQGASGYGYTF
DNA: TGTGCCAGCAGCTTGGCGGGACAGGGGGCTTCAGGCTATGGCTACACCTTC

D: -
J: TRBJ2-1
V: TRBV28
size: -
CDR3: CASSLGRRSTPSQFF
DNA: TGTGCCAGCAGTTTGGGCAGGCGCTCCACCCCTTCCCAGTTCTTC

D: -
J: TRBJ2-1
V: TRBV11-2
size: -
CDR3: CASSTGVRQFF
DNA: TGTGCCAGCTCAACCGGGGTAAGGCAGTTCTTC

D: -
J: TRBJ2-2
V: TRBV10-2
size: -
CDR3: CASSESSSLTGELFF
DNA: TGCGCCAGCAGTGAGTCTAGTTCTCTTACCGGGGAGCTGTTTTTT

D: -
J: TRBJ2-1
V: TRBV2
size: -
CDR3: CASKNRDTNYNEQFF
DNA: TGTGCCAGTAAAAACAGAGACACCAACTACAATGAGCAGTTCTTC

D: -
J: TRBJ1-6
V: TRBV19
size: -
CDR3: CASSTTVGANSPLHF
DNA: TGTGCCAGTAGTACGACAGTAGGGGCTAATTCACCCCTCCACTTT

D: -
J: TRBJ1-1
V: TRBV2
size: -
CDR3: CASRPPKDTTEAFF
DNA: TGTGCCAGCAGGCCCCCAAAGGACACCACTGAAGCTTTCTTT

D: -
J: TRBJ2-3
V: TRBV21-1
size: -
CDR3: CASSKVGTLPGTDTQYF
DNA: TGTGCCAGCAGCAAAGTGGGGACACTCCCAGGGACAGATACGCAGTATTTT

D: -
J: TRBJ1-5
V: TRBV4-1
size: -
CDR3: CASSQGVGGGLNQPQHF
DNA: TGCGCCAGCAGCCAAGGGGTCGGGGGGGGCCTCAATCAGCCCCAGCATTTT

D: -
J: TRBJ1-4
V: TRBV28
size: -
CDR3: CASSLSGATNEKLFF
DNA: TGTGCCAGCAGTTTAAGCGGTGCAACTAATGAAAAACTGTTTTTT

D: TRBD2
J: TRBJ2-1
V: TRBV19
size: -
CDR3: CASRLAGRNEQFF
DNA: TGTGCCAGTCGACTAGCGGGACGCAATGAGCAGTTCTTC

D: -
J: TRBJ1-2
V: TRBV6-1
size: -
CDR3: CASSGQSYGYTF
DNA: TGTGCCAGCAGCGGACAGTCCTATGGCTACACCTTC

D: -
J: TRBJ1-5
V: TRBV14
size: -
CDR3: CASSQVGNNQPQHF
DNA: TGTGCCAGCAGCCAAGTGGGGAACAATCAGCCCCAGCATTTT

D: TRBD1
J: TRBJ1-1
V: TRBV6-1
size: -
CDR3: CASSDQTGLTEAFF
DNA: TGTGCCAGCAGTGATCAGACAGGGTTAACTGAAGCTTTCTTT

D: -
J: TRBJ2-5
V: TRBV5-1
size: -
CDR3: CASSWPVEPGETQYF
DNA: TGCGCCAGCAGCTGGCCTGTAGAGCCAGGCGAGACCCAGTACTTC

D: TRBD1
J: TRBJ1-3
V: TRBV2
size: -
CDR3: CASRGTGEGNTIYF
DNA: TGTGCCAGCAGGGGGACAGGGGAAGGAAACACCATATATTTT

D: TRBD1
J: TRBJ2-7
V: TRBV4-1
size: -
CDR3: CASSQGQISYEQYF
DNA: TGCGCCAGCAGCCAGGGACAGATTTCCTACGAGCAGTACTTC

D: -
J: TRBJ2-7
V: TRBV7-9
size: once
CDR3: CASSLGEVDYEQYF
DNA: TGTGCCAGCAGCTTGGGGGAGGTAGACTACGAGCAGTACTTC

D: -
J: TRBJ1-5
V: TRBV6-6
size: -
CDR3: CASSTLSNQPQHF
DNA: TGTGCCAGCTCAACGCTTAGCAATCAGCCCCAGCATTTT

D: TRBD2
J: TRBJ2-6
V: TRBV4-1
size: -
CDR3: CASSQDLGLAGGADSGANVLTF
DNA: TGCGCCAGCAGCCAAGATCTGGGACTAGCGGGAGGCGCCGACTCTGGGGCCAACGTCCTGACTTTC

D: -
J: TRBJ1-1
V: TRBV10-1
size: -
CDR3: CASSDGRGNTEAFF
DNA: TGCGCCAGCAGTGATGGTAGGGGTAACACTGAAGCTTTCTTT

D: -
J: TRBJ2-7
V: TRBV28
size: -
CDR3: CASPSVGSSYEQYF
DNA: TGTGCCAGCCCATCGGTGGGGAGCTCCTACGAGCAGTACTTC